This TCR beta chain came from a study of blood T cell repertoires in COVID-19. In the study overall: Sites across the United States, Italy and Spain contributed samples from acute and convalescent COVID-19. The cDNA or gDNA used as material had been derived from T cells, B-cell-depleted T cells, or PBMCs.

In the source study's methods: Amplification from reference gene primers served as the basis for estimated nucleated cell counts. Profiled with immunoSEQ multiplex PCR; TCRdb holds only in-frame clones, not every one. V and J calls and clone size are as listed in that table; D and trimming were resolved from the DNA. The sample lists around 60,000 clones; approximately 91% were seen once. Trimming removed 6 bases from V and 6 bases from J, with 6 bases in between. Germline CDR1 LNHDA, CDR2 SQIVND (reference sequence). The CDR3 covers 11 residues. Sequenced sample: peripheral blood. The sequence was obtained from a man in his 70s with acute or convalescent COVID-19. This rearrangement joins TRBV19 to TRBJ1-5; no clear D gene. The CDR3 DNA is TGTGCCAGTAGCCTCGGTCAGCCCCAGCATTTT. It specifies CASSLGQPQHF.